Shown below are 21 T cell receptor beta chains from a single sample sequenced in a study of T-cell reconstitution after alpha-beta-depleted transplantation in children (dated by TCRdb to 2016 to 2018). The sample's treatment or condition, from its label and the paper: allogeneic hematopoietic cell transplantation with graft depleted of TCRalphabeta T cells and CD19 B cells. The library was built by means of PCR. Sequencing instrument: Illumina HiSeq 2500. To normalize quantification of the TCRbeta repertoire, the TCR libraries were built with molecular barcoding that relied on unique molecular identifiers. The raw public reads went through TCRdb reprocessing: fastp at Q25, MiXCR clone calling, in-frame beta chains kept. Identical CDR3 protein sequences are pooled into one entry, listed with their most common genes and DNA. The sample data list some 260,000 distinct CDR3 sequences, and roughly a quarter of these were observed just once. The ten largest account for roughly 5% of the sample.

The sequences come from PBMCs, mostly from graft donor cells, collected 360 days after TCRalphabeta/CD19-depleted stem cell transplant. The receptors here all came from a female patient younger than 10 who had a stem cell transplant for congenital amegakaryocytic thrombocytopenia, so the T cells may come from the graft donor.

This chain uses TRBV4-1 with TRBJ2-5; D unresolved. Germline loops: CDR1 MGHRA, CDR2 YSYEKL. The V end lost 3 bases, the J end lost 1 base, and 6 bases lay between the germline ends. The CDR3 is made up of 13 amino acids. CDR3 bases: TGCGCCAGCAGCCAGACGAGCCAAGAGACCCAGTACTTC. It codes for CASSQTSQETQYF.

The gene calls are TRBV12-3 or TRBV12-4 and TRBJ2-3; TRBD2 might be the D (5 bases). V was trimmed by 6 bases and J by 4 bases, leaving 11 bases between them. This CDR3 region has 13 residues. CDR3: CASRELAADTQYF. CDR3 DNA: TGTGCCAGCAGGGAGCTAGCCGCAGATACGCAGTATTTT.

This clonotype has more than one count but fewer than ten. The chain's CDR3 is CASSGGRTADTQYF. In nucleotides, the CDR3 is TGCGCCAGCAGTGGAGGCCGAACCGCAGATACGCAGTATTTT. J is TRBJ2-3 and V is TRBV10-1; no clear D gene. The CDR3 covers 14 residues. The germline gives CDR1 WNHNN, CDR2 SYGVQD (reference sequence). V shed 4 bases and J shed 4 bases, with 12 bases lying between them.

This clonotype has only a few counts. The CDR3 sequence: CASSQQDREETQYF. DNA for the CDR3: TGTGCCAGCAGTCAACAGGACAGGGAAGAGACCCAGTACTTC. The chain links TRBV6-1 to TRBJ2-5, with 8 bases fitting TRBD1. In germline, CDR1 is MNHNS, CDR2 SASEGT. The length of the CDR3 is 14 residues. The V segment lost 5 bases and the J segment 3 bases; nucleotides outside the gene matches: 5.

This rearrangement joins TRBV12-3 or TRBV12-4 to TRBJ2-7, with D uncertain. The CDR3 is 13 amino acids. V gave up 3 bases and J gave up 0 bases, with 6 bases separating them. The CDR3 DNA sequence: TGTGCCAGCAGTTTCCTGAGCTCCTACGAGCAGTACTTC. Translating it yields CASSFLSSYEQYF.

CDR3 sequence reads: CASSQEESRSSYEQYF. The DNA of the CDR3 is TGCGCCAGCAGCCAAGAAGAATCTAGAAGCTCCTACGAGCAGTACTTC. The genes are TRBV4-1 and TRBJ2-7, with D hard to call. The CDR3 spans 16 residues. Germline CDR1 is MGHRA and CDR2 is YSYEKL. V was trimmed by 0 bases and J by 0 bases, leaving 12 bases between them.

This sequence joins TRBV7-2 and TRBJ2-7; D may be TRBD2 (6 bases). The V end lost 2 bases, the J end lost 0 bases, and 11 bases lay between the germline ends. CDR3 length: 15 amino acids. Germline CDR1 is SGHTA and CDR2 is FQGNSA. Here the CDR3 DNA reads TGTGCCAGCAGCTTAAGAAGCGGGTCCTCCTACGAGCAGTACTTC. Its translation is CASSLRSGSSYEQYF.

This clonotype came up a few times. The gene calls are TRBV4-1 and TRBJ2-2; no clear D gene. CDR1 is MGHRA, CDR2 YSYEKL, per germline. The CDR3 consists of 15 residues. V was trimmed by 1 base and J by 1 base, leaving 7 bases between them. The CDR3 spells CASSQVLLNTGELFF. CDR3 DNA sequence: TGCGCCAGCAGCCAAGTTCTCCTGAACACCGGGGAGCTGTTTTTT.

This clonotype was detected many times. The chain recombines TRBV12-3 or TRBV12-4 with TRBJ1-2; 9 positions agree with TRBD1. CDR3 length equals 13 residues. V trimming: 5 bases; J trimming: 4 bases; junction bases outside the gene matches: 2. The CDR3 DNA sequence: TGTGCCAGCAGTCCGACAGGGGGCTATGGCTACACCTTC. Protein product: CASSPTGGYGYTF.

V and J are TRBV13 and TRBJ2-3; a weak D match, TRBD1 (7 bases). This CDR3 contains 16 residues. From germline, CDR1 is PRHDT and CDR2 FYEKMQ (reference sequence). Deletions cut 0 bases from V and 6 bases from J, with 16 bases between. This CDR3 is CASSLGFRRGQDTQYF. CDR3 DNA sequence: TGTGCCAGCAGCTTAGGTTTCCGGAGGGGGCAGGATACGCAGTATTTT.

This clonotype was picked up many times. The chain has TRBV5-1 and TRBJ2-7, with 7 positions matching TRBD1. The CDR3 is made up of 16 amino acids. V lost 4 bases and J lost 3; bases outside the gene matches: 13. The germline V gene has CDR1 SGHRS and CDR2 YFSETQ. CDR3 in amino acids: CASSPLTTGNFYEQYF. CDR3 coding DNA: TGCGCCAGCAGCCCCCTTACGACAGGGAATTTCTACGAGCAGTACTTC.

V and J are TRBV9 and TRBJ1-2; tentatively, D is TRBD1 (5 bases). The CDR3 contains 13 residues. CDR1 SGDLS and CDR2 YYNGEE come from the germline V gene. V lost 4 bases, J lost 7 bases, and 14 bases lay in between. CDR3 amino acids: CASSPATQGGYTF. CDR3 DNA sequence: TGTGCCAGCAGCCCCGCGACCCAGGGTGGCTACACCTTC.

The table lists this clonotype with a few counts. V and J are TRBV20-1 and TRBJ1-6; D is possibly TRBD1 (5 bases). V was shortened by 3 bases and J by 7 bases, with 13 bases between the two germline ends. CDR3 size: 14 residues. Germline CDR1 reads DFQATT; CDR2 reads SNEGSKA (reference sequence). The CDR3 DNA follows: TGCAGTGCTAGGGGAGGGGTGAGGAATTCACCCCTCCACTTT. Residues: CSARGGVRNSPLHF.

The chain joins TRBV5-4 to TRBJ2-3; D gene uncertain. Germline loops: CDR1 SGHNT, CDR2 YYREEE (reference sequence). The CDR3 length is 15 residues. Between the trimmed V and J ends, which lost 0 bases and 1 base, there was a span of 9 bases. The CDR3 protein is CASSLGSRGTDTQYF. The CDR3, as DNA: TGTGCCAGCAGCTTGGGCTCTCGTGGCACAGATACGCAGTATTTT.

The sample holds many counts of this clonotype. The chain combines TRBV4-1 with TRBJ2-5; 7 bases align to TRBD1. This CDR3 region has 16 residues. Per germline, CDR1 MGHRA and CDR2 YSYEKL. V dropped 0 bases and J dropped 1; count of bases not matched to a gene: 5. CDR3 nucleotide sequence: TGCGCCAGCAGCCAAGAGTCGGACAGGCCCCAAGAGACCCAGTACTTC. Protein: CASSQESDRPQETQYF.

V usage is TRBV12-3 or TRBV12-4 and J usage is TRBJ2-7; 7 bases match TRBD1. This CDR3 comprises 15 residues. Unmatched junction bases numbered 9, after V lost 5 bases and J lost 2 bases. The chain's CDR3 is CASSQGQAFPYEQYF. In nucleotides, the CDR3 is TGTGCCAGCAGTCAAGGACAGGCCTTCCCCTACGAGCAGTACTTC.

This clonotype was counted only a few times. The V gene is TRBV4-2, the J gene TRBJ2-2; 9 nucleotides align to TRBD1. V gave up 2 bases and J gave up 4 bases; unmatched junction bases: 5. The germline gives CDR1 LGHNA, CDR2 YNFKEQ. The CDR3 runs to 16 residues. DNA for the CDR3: TGTGCCAGCAGCCAACCCGGGACAGGGATCACCGGGGAGCTGTTTTTT. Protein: CASSQPGTGITGELFF.

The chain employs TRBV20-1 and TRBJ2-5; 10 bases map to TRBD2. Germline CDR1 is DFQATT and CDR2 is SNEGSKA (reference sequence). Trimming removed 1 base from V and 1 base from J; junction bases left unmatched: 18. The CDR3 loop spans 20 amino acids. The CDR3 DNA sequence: TGCAGTGCTAGAGCCTTGGACAGTCTAGCGGGAGCATGGGCCCAAGAGACCCAGTACTTC. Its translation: CSARALDSLAGAWAQETQYF.

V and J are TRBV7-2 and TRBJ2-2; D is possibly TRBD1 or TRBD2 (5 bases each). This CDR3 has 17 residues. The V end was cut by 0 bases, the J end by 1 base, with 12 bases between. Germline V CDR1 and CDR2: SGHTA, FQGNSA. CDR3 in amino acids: CASSLAYVGENTGELFF. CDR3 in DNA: TGTGCCAGCAGCTTAGCGTATGTGGGGGAGAACACCGGGGAGCTGTTTTTT. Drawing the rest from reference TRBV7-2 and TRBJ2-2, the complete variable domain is GAGVSQSPSNKVTEKGKDVELRCDPISGHTALYWYRQSLGQGLEFLIYFQGNSAPDKSGLPSDRFSAERTGGSVSTLTIQRTQQEDSAVYLCASSLAYVGENTGELFFGEGSRLTVL.

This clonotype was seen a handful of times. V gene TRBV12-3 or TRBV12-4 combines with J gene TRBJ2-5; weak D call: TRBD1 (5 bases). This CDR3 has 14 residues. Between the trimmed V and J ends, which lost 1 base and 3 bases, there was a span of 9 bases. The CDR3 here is CASSLGVREETQYF. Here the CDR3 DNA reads TGTGCCAGCAGTTTAGGCGTCAGGGAAGAGACCCAGTACTTC.

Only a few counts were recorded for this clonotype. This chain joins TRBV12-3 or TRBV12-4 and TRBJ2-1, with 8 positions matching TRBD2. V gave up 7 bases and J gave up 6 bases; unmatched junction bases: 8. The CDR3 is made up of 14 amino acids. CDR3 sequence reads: CASTPGTSFNEQFF. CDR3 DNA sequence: TGTGCCAGCACCCCCGGGACTAGTTTCAATGAGCAGTTCTTC.